The present TCR beta chain was sequenced within a study of blood T cell repertoires in COVID-19. Study overall: COVID-19 samples, acute and convalescent, were from the United States, Italy and Spain. In each case, the material was cDNA or gDNA derived from T cells, B-cell-depleted T cells, or PBMCs.

The CDR3 is 15 amino acids. Germline V lookup: CDR1 LGHDT, CDR2 YNNKEL (reference sequence). The ends lost 2 bases at V and 8 bases at J; junction bases unmatched: 6. Original handling: Amplification of reference gene primers provided the estimated nucleated cell counts. Sequenced by immunoSEQ multiplex PCR; TCRdb stores in-frame clones only, minus some. That table supplies the V and J calls and clone size; D and trimming were determined from the DNA. The sample records approximately 360,000 clones, around 89% being singletons. The sample holds one count of this clone. The V gene is TRBV3-1 (or the pseudogene TRBV3-2), the J gene TRBJ2-1, with 10 positions matching TRBD2. The receptor's source is a man aged 18 to 29 with active or convalescent COVID-19. Material: peripheral blood. The CDR3 DNA sequence: TGTGCCAGCAGCCAAAAAGCGGGGGGGCTGCATGAGCAGTTCTTC. Protein: CASSQKAGGLHEQFF.